The next 13 T cell receptor beta chains were all read from a single sample in a study of blood T cell repertoires in COVID-19. Clones were sequenced by immunoSEQ multiplex PCR, and TCRdb holds only the in-frame ones, with some missing. This sample has 100,000 to 150,000 clones, with approximately 82% found just once. Input material: peripheral blood. These receptors were taken from a man aged 35 to 55 with active or convalescent COVID-19.

The V gene is TRBV10-2, the J gene TRBJ2-2; 14 bases line up with TRBD2. With V trimmed by 8 bases and J by 11 bases, 4 bases remained unmatched. The CDR3 covers 13 residues. Germline CDR1 reads WSHSY; CDR2 reads SAAADI. CDR3 residues: CASRTSGGYELFF. The CDR3 nucleotides read TGCGCCAGCCGGACTAGCGGGGGGTATGAGCTGTTTTTT.

This chain uses TRBV5-4 with TRBJ1-1; no clear D. Germline V gene data show CDR1 as SGHNT and CDR2 as YYREEE (reference sequence). CDR3 size: 14 residues. Trimming shortened V by 0 bases and J by 1 base, and 7 bases separated the two germline ends. The CDR3 here is CASSLDRPNTEAFF. The CDR3 DNA is TGTGCCAGCAGCTTGGACAGACCGAACACTGAAGCTTTCTTT.

The chain couples TRBV5-1 to TRBJ1-3, with D possibly being TRBD1 (5 bases). Deletions cut 5 bases from V and 0 bases from J, with 9 bases between. CDR3 length: 14 residues. The V gene's germline CDR1 is SGHRS and CDR2 YFSETQ. The CDR3 is CASSAGPSGNTIYF. The CDR3 nucleotides read TGCGCCAGCAGTGCAGGGCCCTCTGGAAACACCATATATTTT.

About this clone: At one end the junction does not follow the germline gene, possibly because of a read error. The rearrangement joins TRBV15 to TRBJ2-1, with 8 nucleotides matching TRBD1. The CDR3 runs 15 residues. Germline-derived CDR1 and CDR2 are LNHNV and YYDKDF (reference sequence). The CDR3 coding sequence is TGTGCCACCAGCCGAGACAGGGGAATCTACAATGAGCAGTTCTTC. It codes for CATSRDRGIYNEQFF.

The gene calls are TRBV6-1 and TRBJ2-7; 12 bases align to TRBD2. The ends lost 1 base at V and 5 bases at J; junction bases unmatched: 12. From germline, CDR1 is MNHNS and CDR2 SASEGT. CDR3 size: 18 residues. CDR3 residues: CASSEGSTSGGRINEQYF. The CDR3 DNA follows: TGTGCCAGCAGTGAAGGGTCGACTAGCGGGGGTAGGATCAACGAGCAGTACTTC.

The chain couples TRBV30 to TRBJ2-3; 7 bases line up with TRBD2. CDR1 and CDR2 from the germline V gene are GTSNPN and SVGIG (reference sequence). The CDR3 consists of 15 residues. With V trimmed by 5 bases and J by 5 bases, 13 bases remained unmatched. CDR3 sequence reads: CAWGRLAKVGDTQYF. CDR3 DNA sequence: TGTGCCTGGGGAAGACTAGCCAAGGTTGGAGATACGCAGTATTTT.

The gene calls are TRBV5-1 and TRBJ2-2; D might be TRBD1 (5 bases). The CDR3 is made up of 16 amino acids. The germline V gene encodes CDR1 SGHRS and CDR2 YFSETQ. With 4 bases removed from V and 0 bases from J, the gap between germline ends came to 13 bases. The CDR3 nucleotides read TGCGCCAGCAGCACTTCAAGGGGCGCGAACACCGGGGAGCTGTTTTTT. Amino acid sequence: CASSTSRGANTGELFF.

V gene TRBV7-2 combines with J gene TRBJ1-3, with D maybe TRBD1 (6 bases). Looked up from germline, CDR1 is SGHTA and CDR2 is FQGNSA. The CDR3 runs 16 residues. The V end was cut by 5 bases, the J end by 2 bases, with 16 bases between. The CDR3 nucleotides are TGTGCCAGCAGCACAGGGTCTCAAGTAACTGGAAACACCATATATTTT. This translates into CASSTGSQVTGNTIYF.

The chain combines TRBV11-2 with TRBJ1-2, with 7 bases identical to TRBD1. Trimming removed 4 bases from V and 4 bases from J; junction bases left unmatched: 3. Germline values: CDR1 SGHAT, CDR2 FQNNGV. The CDR3 loop spans 13 amino acids. The chain's CDR3 is CASSSTGSYGYTF. The CDR3, as DNA: TGTGCCAGCAGCTCGACAGGGAGCTATGGCTACACCTTC.

The rearrangement uses TRBV6-1 and TRBJ2-7; no definite D call. CDR3 length: 15 amino acids. Germline CDR1 MNHNS, CDR2 SASEGT. Trimming removed 3 bases from V and 0 bases from J, with 12 bases in between. The CDR3 sequence: CASSDKEPSSYEQYF. The CDR3 DNA reads as TGTGCCAGCAGTGACAAAGAACCGAGCTCCTACGAGCAGTACTTC.

V is TRBV12-3 or TRBV12-4 and J is TRBJ1-2; the D is unclear. This CDR3 spans 12 amino acids. Deletions cut 2 bases from V and 6 bases from J, with 7 bases between. CDR3 region: CASSLMRDGYTF. The DNA for the CDR3 is TGTGCCAGCAGTTTAATGAGGGATGGCTACACCTTC.

The rearrangement links TRBV19 to TRBJ2-5; 11 nucleotides align to TRBD2. V lost 4 bases to trimming and J lost 4 bases; unmatched junction nucleotides: 8. Germline lookup yields CDR1 LNHDA and CDR2 SQIVND (reference sequence). The CDR3 is 16 amino acids. The CDR3 spells CASSTLAGGLGETQYF. CDR3 sequence (DNA): TGTGCCAGTAGTACGCTAGCGGGGGGACTAGGAGAGACCCAGTACTTC.

The chain links TRBV29-1 to TRBJ2-7; TRBD1 matches 8 bases. From germline, CDR1 is SQVTM and CDR2 ANQGSEA. The CDR3 contains 15 residues. V gave up 6 bases and J gave up 1 base; unmatched junction bases: 11. CDR3 loop: CSVKSGQGWSYEQYF. DNA of the CDR3: TGCAGCGTCAAAAGTGGACAGGGCTGGTCCTACGAGCAGTACTTC.